This TCR beta chain was observed in a study of blood T cell repertoires in COVID-19. CDR1 is SGHNT and CDR2 is YYREEE in the germline V gene (reference sequence). This CDR3 has 14 residues. The J segment lost 7 bases and the V segment lost 6 bases, leaving 6 bases of the junction unmatched. Generated by immunoSEQ multiplex PCR, the TCRdb table keeps only in-frame clones and is missing some. The data hold approximately 70,000 clones, with 70% to 90% observed a single time. Sequencing input: peripheral blood. The rearrangement links TRBV5-4 to TRBJ2-1; 11 bases are shared with TRBD2. The receptor was isolated from a man aged 65 to 85 with active COVID-19. The CDR3 reads CASTGTSGINEQFF. The CDR3 DNA sequence: TGTGCCAGCACCGGGACTAGCGGAATAAATGAGCAGTTCTTC.